This T cell receptor (beta chain) was documented in a study of human T cells and chemical hapten exposure. This clonotype turned up a few times. CDR1 is SGDLS and CDR2 is YYNGEE in the germline V gene. The V and J ends lost 2 bases and 8 bases, in that order; junction bases with no gene match: 4. This CDR3 has 15 amino acids. Time point in this sample: patch test 3, about 24 weeks after DPC sensitization. Treatment noted: therapeutic diphenylcyclopropenone sensitization with weekly scalp DPC. The study used a library that attached unique molecular identifiers to individual cDNA molecules. TCRdb passed the RACE reads through MiXCR, listing each CDR3 protein once. This sample has about 82,000 distinct CDR3 sequences; more than 10% occur once, and the top ten carry about 4%.

The sequence derives from a woman aged 50 to 65 with alopecia areata. Some clones in this sample may be carry-over from other donors' samples. Sequences were derived from whole blood, sampled in connection with sensitization to the hapten diphenylcyclopropenone (DPC). The chain joins TRBV9 to TRBJ2-1; 13 nucleotides match TRBD2. The CDR3 sequence is CASSVTSGRVDEQFF. In nucleotides, the CDR3 is TGTGCCAGCAGCGTTACTAGCGGGAGGGTAGATGAGCAGTTCTTC.